Shown below are 8 T cell receptor beta chains from a single sample sequenced in a study of control samples from healthy donors and cancer patients (dated by TCRdb to between 2020 and 2021). Library prep was done by the immunoSEQ multiplex PCR assay. Drawn from immuneACCESS, this table holds only the in-frame rearrangements with V and J called that TCRdb kept. Clones are partly lost; checked studies trace under half to an unresolved V gene and leave the rest unexplained. The sample data list approximately 110,000 clones, and roughly nine tenths of these were observed just once. Of the sample, 7.8% falls within the top ten clones. What was sequenced was blood. The receptors derive from a woman aged 18 to 35 in good health.

The chain recombines TRBV30 with TRBJ1-1, with D possibly being TRBD1 (5 bases). The CDR3 is 14 amino acids. The V gene lost 2 bases and the J gene lost 5 bases, with 15 bases spanning the gap. Germline CDR1 reads GTSNPN; CDR2 reads SVGIG (reference sequence). CDR3: CAWSLPPGGTEAFF. The CDR3, as DNA: TGTGCCTGGAGTCTGCCGCCGGGGGGGACTGAAGCTTTCTTT.

The genes are TRBV28 and TRBJ2-5, with 9 bases fitting TRBD2. CDR3 length: 15 residues. The germline gives CDR1 MDHEN, CDR2 SYDVKM. The V and J ends lost 3 bases and 4 bases, in that order; junction bases with no gene match: 6. The CDR3 here is CASSLGGRAPETQYF. The CDR3 DNA reads as TGTGCCAGCAGTTTGGGCGGGAGGGCCCCAGAGACCCAGTACTTC.

This clone was picked up one time. The V and J genes are TRBV19 and TRBJ2-5; 9 bases fit TRBD2. With V trimmed by 4 bases and J by 5 bases, 11 bases remained unmatched. The CDR3 spans 16 residues. Per the germline V gene, CDR1 is LNHDA and CDR2 is SQIVND (reference sequence). CDR3 protein: CASSNEWLAGRETQYF. In nucleotides, the CDR3 is TGTGCCAGTAGTAATGAGTGGCTAGCGGGGAGGGAGACCCAGTACTTC.

The rearrangement uses TRBV28 and TRBJ1-2; TRBD1 might be the D (5 bases). The CDR3 totals 16 residues. The germline V gene has CDR1 MDHEN and CDR2 SYDVKM. Trimming removed 5 bases from V and 4 bases from J, with 20 bases in between. CDR3 amino acids: CASSHPEEGPPYGYTF. CDR3 DNA sequence: TGTGCCAGCAGTCACCCGGAGGAGGGACCTCCCTATGGCTACACCTTC.

The rearrangement links TRBV7-2 to TRBJ2-7; 14 bases align to TRBD2. This CDR3 spans 17 amino acids. The V segment lost 1 base and the J segment 7 bases; nucleotides outside the gene matches: 9. Germline values: CDR1 SGHTA, CDR2 FQGNSA. The CDR3 spells CASSLDRGLAGVGEQYF. The CDR3 DNA reads TGTGCCAGCAGCTTAGATCGGGGACTAGCGGGAGTGGGGGAGCAGTACTTC.

V usage is TRBV7-2 and J usage is TRBJ2-2, with 8 bases aligning to TRBD2. Germline CDR1 SGHTA, CDR2 FQGNSA. This CDR3 contains 16 residues. J gave up 6 bases and V 5 bases, and 11 bases lay outside the gene matches. The CDR3 sequence: CASSLDPGLVAGELFF. The CDR3 DNA is TGTGCCAGCAGCCTGGATCCGGGACTAGTCGCCGGGGAGCTGTTTTTT.

The V and J genes are TRBV7-6 and TRBJ2-3, with D possibly being TRBD2 (6 bases). This CDR3 comprises 17 residues. The germline CDR1 and CDR2 sequences are SGHVS and FNYEAQ. V was clipped by 1 base and J by 6 bases, with 20 bases between them. The CDR3 DNA sequence: TGTGCCAGCAGCTTAGGCCCACACGTCCCTAGCGTGGATACGCAGTATTTT. This codes for CASSLGPHVPSVDTQYF.

Only a few counts were recorded for this clone. The J gene is TRBJ2-7, the V gene TRBV28; TRBD1 agrees at 8 bases. Germline CDR1 is MDHEN and CDR2 is SYDVKM. CDR3 length equals 16 residues. V was pared by 4 bases and J by 5 bases, with 13 bases of the junction left unmatched. CDR3 region: CASSSPTRAGGDEQYF. CDR3 bases: TGTGCCAGCAGTTCCCCGACACGCGCAGGGGGCGACGAGCAGTACTTC. The variable domain in full, with the rest retrieved from reference TRBV28 and TRBJ2-7, is DVKVTQSSRYLVKRTGEKVFLECVQDMDHENMFWYRQDPGLGLRLIYFSYDVKMKEKGDIPEGYSVSREKKERFSLILESASTNQTSMYLCASSSPTRAGGDEQYFGPGTRLTVT.